This TCR beta chain was identified in a study of tumor-infiltrating lymphocytes in primary liver carcinoma. Between roughly 20 and 31 mg of unsorted bulk tissue served as the source from which RNA and DNA were co-extracted. TCR beta cDNA was made from around 520 ng total RNA with a constant-region primer. Investigators got TCR beta libraries out of three nested multiplex PCR rounds, done with slightly modified ARM-PCR. PCR rounds one and two used TRBV1-TRBV30 forward primers with a C-beta reverse primer for approximately 10 cycles each. A single record per CDR3 protein comes from TCRdb applying MiXCR to the multiplex PCR reads. The sample holds tens of thousands of distinct CDR3 sequences; more than 70% are singletons and the top ten take around two fifths. CDR1 is MNHNS, CDR2 SASEGT, per germline. CDR3 length: 11 residues. About this clonotype itself: Germline and junction disagree at one end, which may indicate a read error.

The TCR was taken from a woman in her thirties with primary liver carcinoma and hepatitis B virus infection. The specimen was tumor-adjacent normal liver tissue. The chain combines TRBV6-1 with TRBJ1-1, with D perhaps TRBD1 (5 bases). Here the CDR3 reads CSSSDTKKGNF. As DNA, the CDR3 is TGTTCCAGCAGTGATACCAAAAAGGGGAACTTT.